These 21 T cell receptor beta chains originate from one sample sequenced in a study of shared clonotypes between healthy human individuals. Sequencing used immunoSEQ multiplex PCR; TCRdb keeps in-frame clones, though not all of them. This table has approximately 2.5 million clones, approximately 93% appearing once. Material for sequencing was naive CD4+ T cells from PBMCs. Sample subset: CD45RA+ positively selected. These TCRs come from a man aged 18 to 29 in good health. Some clones in this sample may be carry-over from other donors' samples.

The chain combines TRBV4-2 with TRBJ2-7; 7 positions agree with TRBD1. The CDR3 runs to 15 residues. Germline CDR1 is LGHNA and CDR2 is YNFKEQ. The J segment lost 2 bases and the V segment lost 0 bases, leaving 4 bases of the junction unmatched. This CDR3 reads CASSQDLGTAYEQYF. In DNA form, the CDR3 reads TGTGCCAGCAGCCAAGATTTGGGGACAGCCTACGAGCAGTACTTC.

This clone came up once. This rearrangement joins TRBV7-9 to TRBJ2-7, with D possibly TRBD2 on 5 matching bases. Germline assignment: CDR1 SEHNR and CDR2 FQNEAQ (reference sequence). CDR3 size: 13 residues. Between the trimmed V and J ends, which lost 5 bases and 5 bases, there was a span of 13 bases. CDR3 nucleotide sequence: TGTGCCAGCAGCCAAAGAGGGTCAAACGAGCAGTACTTC. This encodes CASSQRGSNEQYF.

The chain combines TRBV30 with TRBJ1-3, with D uncertain. The V gene's germline CDR1 is GTSNPN and CDR2 SVGIG (reference sequence). This CDR3 spans 15 amino acids. The V end lost 5 bases, the J end lost 4 bases, and 18 bases lay between the germline ends. CDR3 sequence (DNA): TGTGCCTGGGGTACCATAGTATCGGGCGGAAACACCATATATTTT. This encodes CAWGTIVSGGNTIYF.

The chain recombines TRBV30 with TRBJ2-1; D might be TRBD1 (5 bases). This CDR3 comprises 14 residues. Trimming pared 4 bases from V and 6 bases from J, leaving 16 bases between. The V gene's germline CDR1 is GTSNPN and CDR2 SVGIG (reference sequence). CDR3 sequence: CAWTRLVRGNEQFF. Here the CDR3 DNA reads TGTGCCTGGACTAGGTTGGTTAGGGGCAATGAGCAGTTCTTC.

V and J are TRBV28 and TRBJ2-5; 15 nucleotides line up with TRBD2. There are 18 residues in the CDR3. Germline trimming cut 6 bases from V and 4 bases from J; bases unmatched to any gene: 12. In germline, CDR1 is MDHEN, CDR2 SYDVKM. CDR3: CASSNTGTSGRSGETQYF. In DNA, the CDR3 is TGTGCCAGCAGCAACACCGGGACTAGCGGGAGGTCAGGAGAGACCCAGTACTTC.

Details on this clone: This CDR3 is also generated by other DNA sequences in the sample. The chain joins TRBV2 to TRBJ1-2; tentatively, D is TRBD1 (5 bases). The CDR3 consists of 12 residues. The germline V gene has CDR1 SNHLY and CDR2 FYNNEI. The CDR3 bases are TGTGCGAGCGGGGACCTTAACTATGGCTACACCTTC. Protein product: CASGDLNYGYTF. Based on the CDR3 plus reference TRBV2 and TRBJ1-2, the full variable domain is EPEVTQTPSHQVTQMGQEVILRCVPISNHLYFYWYRQILGQKVEFLVSFYNNEISEKSEIFDDQFSVERPDGSNFTLKIRSTKLEDSAMYFCASGDLNYGYTFGSGTRLTVV.

This clone was detected only once. V is TRBV28 and J is TRBJ2-5; a weak D match, TRBD2 (6 bases). Trimming cost V 5 bases and J 5 bases, with 27 bases left between them. Germline values: CDR1 MDHEN, CDR2 SYDVKM. The CDR3 covers 18 residues. The CDR3 DNA follows: TGTGCCAGCAGTCCTAGACAGACAGCTCTCCACCGGGAGGAGACCCAGTACTTC. Translated: CASSPRQTALHREETQYF. Looking up the rest from reference TRBV28 and TRBJ2-5 gives the full variable domain: DVKVTQSSRYLVKRTGEKVFLECVQDMDHENMFWYRQDPGLGLRLIYFSYDVKMKEKGDIPEGYSVSREKKERFSLILESASTNQTSMYLCASSPRQTALHREETQYFGPGTRLLVL.

This rearrangement joins TRBV7-3 to TRBJ1-1, with D uncertain. The V and J ends lost 5 bases and 0 bases respectively, with 13 bases between them. CDR1 and CDR2 (germline): SGHTA, FQGTGA. The CDR3 is 15 residues long. The CDR3 DNA is TGTGCCAGCAGCATTTCCCCAGGATTGAACACTGAAGCTTTCTTT. It yields the protein CASSISPGLNTEAFF.

This chain's CDR3 is CATSRASPNEKLFF. In nucleotides, the CDR3 is TGTGCCACCAGCAGAGCCAGTCCTAATGAAAAACTGTTTTTT. The chain links TRBV15 to TRBJ1-4; D gene uncertain. The ends were cut back, 1 base at V and 3 bases at J, with 6 bases in the middle. There are 14 residues in the CDR3. Per the germline V gene, CDR1 is LNHNV and CDR2 is YYDKDF (reference sequence). Combining the CDR3 with reference TRBV15 and TRBJ1-4 gives the whole variable domain DAMVIQNPRYQVTQFGKPVTLSCSQTLNHNVMYWYQQKSSQAPKLLFHYYDKDFNNEADTPDNFQSRRPNTSFCFLDIRSPGLGDTAMYLCATSRASPNEKLFFGSGTQLSVL.

J is TRBJ2-1 and V is TRBV6-6; TRBD2 is a possible D gene (5 bases). The germline V gene has CDR1 MNHNY and CDR2 SVGAGI (reference sequence). The CDR3 consists of 15 residues. V shed 4 bases and J shed 0 bases, with 10 bases lying between them. The CDR3 DNA reads TGTGCCAGCAGTTCTAGCTCTCCCTCCTACAATGAGCAGTTCTTC. It codes for CASSSSSPSYNEQFF.

J is TRBJ1-2 and V is TRBV7-2; possibly TRBD1 for D (6 bases). This CDR3 has 14 residues. Per the germline V gene, CDR1 is SGHTA and CDR2 is FQGNSA. Between the trimmed V and J ends, which lost 5 bases and 7 bases, there was a span of 17 bases. The CDR3 protein is CASSLGQTGSGYTF. The CDR3 coding sequence is TGTGCCAGCAGCCTGGGACAAACGGGTTCTGGCTACACCTTC.

The chain uses TRBV21-1 and TRBJ1-1. TRBV21-1 is a known pseudogene. This CDR3 region has 15 residues. CDR3 nucleotides: TGTGCCAGCAGCAAAGGGGAAATAGGAGAGACTGAAGCTTTCTTT. Residues: CASSKGEIGETEAFF.

To note about this clone: In the same sample, other DNA sequences code for this CDR3. The chain combines TRBV6-1 with TRBJ2-3; D ambiguous. The CDR3 length is 12 residues. In germline, CDR1 is MNHNS, CDR2 SASEGT. Trimming took off 6 bases at V and 2 bases at J, with 6 bases between the two ends. DNA for the CDR3: TGTGCCAGCAGACTTTCCACAGATACGCAGTATTTT. This translates into CASRLSTDTQYF.

The chain is built from TRBV7-2 and TRBJ2-7; TRBD1 is a possible D gene (6 bases). With 4 bases removed from V and 1 base from J, the gap between germline ends came to 14 bases. Germline loops: CDR1 SGHTA, CDR2 FQGNSA. The CDR3 is 15 residues long. The CDR3 DNA is TGTGCCAGCAGCTACCCAGGGGTGAGATCCTACGAGCAGTACTTC. This translates into CASSYPGVRSYEQYF.

The CDR3 region is CASSEAQGRNGYTF. Here the CDR3 DNA reads TGTGCCAGCAGCGAGGCCCAGGGAAGGAACGGCTACACCTTC. The J gene is TRBJ1-2, the V gene TRBV25-1; TRBD1 might be the D (5 bases). Looked up from germline, CDR1 is MGHDK and CDR2 is SYGVNS. The CDR3 loop spans 14 amino acids. V was shortened by 6 bases and J by 8 bases, with 19 bases between the two germline ends.

The chain joins TRBV7-8 to TRBJ1-1; D may be TRBD1 (5 bases). Germline loops: CDR1 SGHVS, CDR2 FQNEAQ. The CDR3 is 15 amino acids. The V and J ends lost 5 bases and 6 bases respectively, with 19 bases between them. Here the CDR3 reads CASSPQGRGRAEAFF. The DNA for the CDR3 is TGTGCCAGCAGCCCGCAGGGCCGGGGGAGGGCTGAAGCTTTCTTT. The whole variable domain, remainder taken from reference TRBV7-8 and TRBJ1-1, is GAGVSQSPRYKVAKRGQDVALRCDPISGHVSLFWYQQALGQGPEFLTYFQNEAQLDKSGLPSDRFFAERPEGSVSTLKIQRTQQEDSAVYLCASSPQGRGRAEAFFGQGTRLTVV.

This clone was detected only once. V and J are TRBV6-5 and TRBJ1-2; D is possibly TRBD1 (5 bases). This CDR3 contains 14 residues. The V end lost 0 bases, the J end lost 5 bases, and 10 bases lay between the germline ends. Looked up from germline, CDR1 is MNHEY and CDR2 is SVGAGI. The CDR3: CASSYSQGVYGYTF. For the CDR3, the DNA is TGTGCCAGCAGTTACTCGCAGGGTGTGTATGGCTACACCTTC.

The chain carries TRBV10-1 and TRBJ2-7; D is perhaps TRBD1 (5 bases). This CDR3 contains 14 residues. Germline CDR1 is WNHNN and CDR2 is SYGVQD (reference sequence). V lost 0 bases to trimming and J lost 6 bases, with 12 bases between them. CDR3 amino acids: CASSESRGKSEQYF. CDR3 nucleotide sequence: TGCGCCAGCAGTGAGTCAAGGGGCAAATCCGAGCAGTACTTC.

This CDR3 is CASSQARSGRSPETQYF. CDR3 nucleotides: TGTGCCAGCAGCCAAGCCCGATCTGGGAGGTCCCCAGAGACCCAGTACTTC. The chain employs TRBV4-2 and TRBJ2-5, with a tentative D call TRBD2 (6 bases). The V gene lost 1 base and the J gene lost 4 bases, with 19 bases spanning the gap. The CDR3 totals 17 residues. Germline V gene data show CDR1 as LGHNA and CDR2 as YNFKEQ.

As for this clone: In the same sample, other DNA sequences code for this CDR3. The chain couples TRBV30 to TRBJ1-2; D is ambiguous. Germline V CDR1 and CDR2: GTSNPN, SVGIG (reference sequence). The CDR3 is 11 amino acids. Trimming shortened V by 5 bases and J by 2 bases, and 6 bases separated the two germline ends. The CDR3 DNA reads as TGTGCCTGGGGCAGAAACTATGGCTACACCTTC. Translated: CAWGRNYGYTF.

The chain joins TRBV28 to TRBJ1-1; D unclear. Trimming shortened V by 8 bases and J by 6 bases, and 13 bases separated the two germline ends. Germline V gene data show CDR1 as MDHEN and CDR2 as SYDVKM. The CDR3 is 12 amino acids. The CDR3 loop reads CASGQMWAEAFF. Here the CDR3 DNA reads TGTGCCAGCGGTCAGATGTGGGCTGAAGCTTTCTTT.